The 10 T cell receptor beta chains given below trace back to one sample, sequenced in a study of vaccination effects on CD4 cells after COVID-19. The protocol was immunoSEQ multiplex PCR, while the TCRdb copy is restricted to in-frame clones and leaves out a portion. This table holds approximately 30,000 clones, 72% found once. Their antigens are not known. ViraFEST used viral peptide pools to expand antigen-specific CD4+ T cells before sequencing. Between days 9 and 11 of culture, CD4+ T cells were separated out. The study found no prior SARS-CoV-2 infection in the vaccine recipients, who tested negative for nucleocapsid antibodies. The starting material was CD4+ T cells from PBMCs cultured with SARS-CoV-2 spike peptides, obtained before COVID-19 vaccination. The receptor source for this set is a human donor who received a COVID-19 vaccine.

The V and J genes are TRBV7-2 and TRBJ2-3, with 9 bases that match TRBD2. Trimming cost V 4 bases and J 2 bases; bases outside gene matches: 4. Per the germline V gene, CDR1 is SGHTA and CDR2 is FQGNSA. The CDR3 is 15 amino acids. The CDR3 nucleotides are TGTGCCAGCAGCTCCCTAGCGGGGTTCACAGATACGCAGTATTTT. Its protein is CASSSLAGFTDTQYF.

V and J are TRBV19 and TRBJ2-7; tentatively, D is TRBD1 or TRBD2 (5 bases each). The V end lost 5 bases, the J end lost 3 bases, and 20 bases lay between the germline ends. CDR3 size: 16 residues. The germline V gene encodes CDR1 LNHDA and CDR2 SQIVND (reference sequence). The CDR3 loop is CASSPNGRDGFYEQYF. The CDR3 nucleotides read TGTGCCAGTAGTCCAAACGGCCGGGACGGGTTCTACGAGCAGTACTTC.

The V call is TRBV5-1, the J call TRBJ1-2; maybe TRBD1 (5 bases). Per germline, CDR1 SGHRS and CDR2 YFSETQ. Deletions cut 4 bases from V and 2 bases from J, with 12 bases between. This CDR3 has 14 amino acids. This chain's CDR3 is CASSPGGVNYGYTF. The CDR3 region has the DNA TGCGCCAGCAGCCCCGGAGGGGTGAACTATGGCTACACCTTC.

V is TRBV6-7 and J is TRBJ2-1; D call uncertain. Being an ORF, TRBV6-7 has a function that is uncertain. V dropped 4 bases and J dropped 0 bases, with 10 bases sitting between them. The CDR3 has 15 amino acids. This CDR3 reads CASSFLAPSYNEQFF. The CDR3 coding sequence is TGTGCCAGCAGTTTCCTGGCGCCCTCCTACAATGAGCAGTTCTTC.

This clone was recorded only once. The chain links TRBV27 to TRBJ1-2, with unresolved D. Trimming cost V 3 bases and J 2 bases, with 13 bases left between them. The germline gives CDR1 MNHEY, CDR2 SMNVEV (reference sequence). The CDR3 length is 15 residues. CDR3 bases: TGTGCCAGCAGTTTTTCAGCCAGGTCCAACTATGGCTACACCTTC. This gives the protein CASSFSARSNYGYTF.

V usage is TRBV11-1 and J usage is TRBJ2-5, with TRBD1 matching 7 bases. V was clipped by 0 bases and J by 4 bases; unmatched bases: 5. This CDR3 is built from 15 residues. Looked up from germline, CDR1 is SGHAT and CDR2 is FQDESV (reference sequence). The CDR3 sequence: CASSLAPTGIETQYF. The CDR3 bases are TGTGCCAGCAGCTTAGCCCCGACAGGGATAGAGACCCAGTACTTC.

The chain joins TRBV3-1 (or the pseudogene TRBV3-2) to TRBJ1-1; D gene ambiguous. The CDR3 loop spans 11 amino acids. Germline lookup yields CDR1 LGHDT and CDR2 YNNKEL (reference sequence). The V gene lost 2 bases and the J gene lost 4 bases, with 2 bases spanning the gap. The CDR3 loop is CASSQTTEAFF. In DNA form, the CDR3 reads TGTGCCAGCAGCCAAACCACTGAAGCTTTCTTT.

The chain employs TRBV10-1 and TRBJ2-5; the match to TRBD2 covers 13 bases. In germline, CDR1 is WNHNN, CDR2 SYGVQD (reference sequence). The CDR3 is made up of 15 amino acids. V shed 6 bases and J 5 bases; nucleotides not matched to a gene: 6. This CDR3 is CASSERTSGSETQYF. As DNA, the CDR3 is TGCGCCAGCAGCGAGAGGACTAGCGGGAGTGAGACCCAGTACTTC.

V usage is TRBV30 and J usage is TRBJ1-1; D unclear. The germline V gene encodes CDR1 GTSNPN and CDR2 SVGIG (reference sequence). V gave up 6 bases and J gave up 1 base, with 12 bases separating them. CDR3 length equals 13 residues. The CDR3 region has the DNA TGTGCCTGTAGTCCCCAGGCGAACACTGAAGCTTTCTTT. It codes for CACSPQANTEAFF.

The chain joins TRBV13 to TRBJ2-3, with D possibly TRBD2 on 6 matching bases. Germline lookup yields CDR1 PRHDT and CDR2 FYEKMQ (reference sequence). The CDR3 has 15 residues. Trimming pared 9 bases from V and 5 bases from J, leaving 21 bases between. DNA of the CDR3: TGTGCCAGACCGGCTAGCGCGAGGCCAAGAGATACGCAGTATTTT. Amino acid sequence: CARPASARPRDTQYF.